The sequence of this T cell receptor (beta chain) was determined in a study of blood T cell repertoires in COVID-19. Study at large: There were acute and convalescent COVID-19 samples, and they came from the United States, Italy and Spain. PBMCs, B-cell-depleted T cells, or T cells were the source of the cDNA or gDNA that made up the material.

This clone was counted a few times. In the source study's methods: Scientists estimated how many nucleated cells there were by amplifying reference gene primers. The assay was immunoSEQ multiplex PCR, and TCRdb's table has in-frame clones only and misses some. The V and J calls and the clone size are those of that table, but D and trimming were determined from the DNA. In the table there are approximately 140,000 clones, about nine tenths of which are singletons. The CDR3 contains 14 residues. Trimming shortened V by 3 bases and J by 8 bases, and 16 bases separated the two germline ends. From germline, CDR1 is LNHDA and CDR2 SQIVND (reference sequence).

The sequencing input was peripheral blood. The chain joins TRBV19 to TRBJ1-2, with D unclear. This sequence originates from a man older than 75 with acute or convalescent COVID-19. The CDR3 loop is CASSIGETRSGYTF. CDR3 coding DNA: TGTGCCAGTAGTATTGGGGAGACCCGGTCGGGCTACACCTTC.